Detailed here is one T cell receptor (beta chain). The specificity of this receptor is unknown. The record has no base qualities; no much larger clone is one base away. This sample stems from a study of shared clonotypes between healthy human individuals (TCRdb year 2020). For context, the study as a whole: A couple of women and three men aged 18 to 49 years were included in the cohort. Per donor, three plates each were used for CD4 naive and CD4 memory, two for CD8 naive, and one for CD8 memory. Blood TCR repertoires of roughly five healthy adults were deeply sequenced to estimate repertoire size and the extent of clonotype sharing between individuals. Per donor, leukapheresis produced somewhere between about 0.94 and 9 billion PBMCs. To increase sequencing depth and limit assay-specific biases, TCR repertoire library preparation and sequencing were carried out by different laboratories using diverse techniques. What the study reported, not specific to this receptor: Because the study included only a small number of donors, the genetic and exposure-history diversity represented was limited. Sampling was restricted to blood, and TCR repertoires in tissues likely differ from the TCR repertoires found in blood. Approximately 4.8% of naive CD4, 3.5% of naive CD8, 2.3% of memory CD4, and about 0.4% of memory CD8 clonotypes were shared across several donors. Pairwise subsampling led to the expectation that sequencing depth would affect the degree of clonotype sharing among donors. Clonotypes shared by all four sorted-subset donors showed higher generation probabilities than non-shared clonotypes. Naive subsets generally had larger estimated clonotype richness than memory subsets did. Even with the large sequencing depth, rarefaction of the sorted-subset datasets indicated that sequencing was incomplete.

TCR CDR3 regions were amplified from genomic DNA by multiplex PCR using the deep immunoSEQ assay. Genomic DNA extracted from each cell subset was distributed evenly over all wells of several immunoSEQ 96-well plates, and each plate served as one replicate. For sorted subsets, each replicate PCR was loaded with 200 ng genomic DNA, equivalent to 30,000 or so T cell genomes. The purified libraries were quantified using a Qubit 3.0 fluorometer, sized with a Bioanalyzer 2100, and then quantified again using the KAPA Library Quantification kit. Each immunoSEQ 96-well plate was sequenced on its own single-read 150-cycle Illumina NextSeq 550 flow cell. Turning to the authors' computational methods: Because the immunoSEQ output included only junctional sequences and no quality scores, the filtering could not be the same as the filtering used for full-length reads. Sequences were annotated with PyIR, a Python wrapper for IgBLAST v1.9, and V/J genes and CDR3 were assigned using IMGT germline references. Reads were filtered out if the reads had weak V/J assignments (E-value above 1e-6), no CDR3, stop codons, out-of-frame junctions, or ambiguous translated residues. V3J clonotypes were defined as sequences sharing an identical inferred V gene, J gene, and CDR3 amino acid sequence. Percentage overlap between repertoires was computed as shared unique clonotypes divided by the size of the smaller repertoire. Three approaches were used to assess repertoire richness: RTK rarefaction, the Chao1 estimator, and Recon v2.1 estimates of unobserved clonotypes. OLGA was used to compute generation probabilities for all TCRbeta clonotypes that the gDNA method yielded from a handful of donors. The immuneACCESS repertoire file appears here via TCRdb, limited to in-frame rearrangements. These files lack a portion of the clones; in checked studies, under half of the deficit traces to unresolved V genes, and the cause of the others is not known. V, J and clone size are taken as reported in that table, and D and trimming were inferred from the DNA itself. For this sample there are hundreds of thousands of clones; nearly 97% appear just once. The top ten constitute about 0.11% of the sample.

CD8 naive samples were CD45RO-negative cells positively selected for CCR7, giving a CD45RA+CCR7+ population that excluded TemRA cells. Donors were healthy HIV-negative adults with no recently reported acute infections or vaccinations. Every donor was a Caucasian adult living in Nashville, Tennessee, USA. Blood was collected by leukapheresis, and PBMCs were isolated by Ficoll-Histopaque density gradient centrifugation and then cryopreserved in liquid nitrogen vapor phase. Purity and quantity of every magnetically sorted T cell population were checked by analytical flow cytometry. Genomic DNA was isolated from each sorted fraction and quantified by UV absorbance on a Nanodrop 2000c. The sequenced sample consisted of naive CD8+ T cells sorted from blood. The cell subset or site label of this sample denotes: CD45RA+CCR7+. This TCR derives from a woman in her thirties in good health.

The DNA sequence is as follows: TGTGCCAGCAGCCAGACAGGGTGGTACACTGAAGCTTTCTTT. It codes for CASSQTGWYTEAFF. The V and J segments used are TRBV27 and TRBJ1-1; a stretch of 7 junction bases matches TRBD1. From a lookup of the germline V gene (reference sequence), CDR1 and CDR2 are MNHEY and SMNVEV. Including cysteine and phenylalanine, the CDR3 has 14 amino acids. Just the 42-base CDR3 DNA is kept, in frame starting at base 1. V is cut back by 6 bases and J by 3 bases, with 7 bases in the junction unmatched.